This TCR beta chain was obtained from a study of Ad26.COV2.S vaccination and SARS-CoV-2 variants. Study-wide results and caveats: Higher spike-specific TCR breadth was found in vaccine recipients than in placebo recipients.

TCRdb's copy holds only in-frame clones and misses some; the assay was immunoSEQ multiplex PCR. The table lists under 250,000 clones, around nine tenths of them singletons. Trimming took 3 bases from V and 5 from J, leaving 14 bases between them. Germline values: CDR1 MDHEN, CDR2 SYDVKM. CDR3 length: 15 amino acids. Details on this clone: The antigen remains undetermined.

The treatment: about 20 received Ad26.COV2.S at low or high dose, single or two shots; about 5 received placebo; per-sample allocation not given. Sampling was done on day 63 after the first vaccine or placebo injection. Boston provided a donor who was an adult aged 18-55 years. This material consisted of peripheral blood, taken in a trial of Ad26.COV2.S vaccine versus placebo. The chain is built from TRBV28 and TRBJ1-5; no firm D call. The clonotype originates from a person aged 18-65 years who received the Ad26.COV2.S COVID-19 vaccine or a placebo. The CDR3 DNA sequence: TGTGCCAGCAGTTTCCTAGGGAGGGAGGATCAGCCCCAGCATTTT. Encoded protein: CASSFLGREDQPQHF.